One sample yielded the 24 T cell receptor beta chains listed below, sequenced in a study of shared clonotypes between healthy human individuals (TCRdb year 2020). Library preparation was by the immunoSEQ multiplex PCR assay. TCRdb took this table from immuneACCESS and kept in-frame rearrangements with V and J called. Such tables lack part of the clones; where checked against another copy, unresolved V genes explain under half of the gap, and the rest is unexplained. This sample has around 550,000 clones in its table, and about 96% of those were observed once. The ten largest clones add up to about 0.057% of the sample. The specimen was naive CD4+ T cells sorted from blood. The cell subset or site tag for this specimen amounts to: CD45RA+ positively selected. The receptor source for this set is a woman in her 30s in good health.

The chain carries TRBV7-9 and TRBJ2-7; TRBD2 is a possible D gene (6 bases). V lost 6 bases to trimming and J lost 1 base, with 16 bases between them. The CDR3 runs 15 residues. The V gene's germline CDR1 is SEHNR and CDR2 FQNEAQ (reference sequence). CDR3 amino acids: CASRGGLGWSYEQYF. The CDR3 nucleotides are TGTGCCAGCAGAGGAGGGTTAGGTTGGTCCTACGAGCAGTACTTC.

The rearrangement links TRBV28 to TRBJ1-1; the D gene is possibly TRBD1 (6 bases). Trimming cost V 3 bases and J 0 bases, with 8 bases left between them. Germline assignment: CDR1 MDHEN and CDR2 SYDVKM. The CDR3 has 14 amino acids. CDR3 residues: CASSLGHLNTEAFF. CDR3 in DNA: TGTGCCAGCAGTTTGGGACACCTGAACACTGAAGCTTTCTTT.

This rearrangement joins TRBV28 to TRBJ2-2, with D unresolved. This CDR3 comprises 15 residues. From germline, CDR1 is MDHEN and CDR2 SYDVKM. Trimming pared 6 bases from V and 8 bases from J, leaving 19 bases between. CDR3 DNA sequence: TGTGCCAGCAGCCGGCCGACGACCCTGTTTGGGGAGCTGTTTTTT. Translating it yields CASSRPTTLFGELFF.

The chain is built from TRBV19 and TRBJ2-3; TRBD2 agrees at 11 bases. The V gene end was trimmed by 7 bases and the J gene end by 1 base; junction bases not matched to a gene: 7. Germline-derived CDR1 and CDR2 are LNHDA and SQIVND (reference sequence). The CDR3 spans 16 residues. CDR3 DNA sequence: TGTGCCAGTATTGGAAGACTAGCGGGACGCACAGATACGCAGTATTTT. Translation gives CASIGRLAGRTDTQYF. Drawing the rest from reference TRBV19 and TRBJ2-3, the complete variable domain is DGGITQSPKYLFRKEGQNVTLSCEQNLNHDAMYWYRQDPGQGLRLIYYSQIVNDFQKGDIAEGYSVSREKKESFPLTVTSAQKNPTAFYLCASIGRLAGRTDTQYFGPGTRLTVL.

This clone has only one observation. The chain carries TRBV10-3 and TRBJ2-7; tentative D call: TRBD1 (6 bases). With 6 bases removed from V and 2 bases from J, the gap between germline ends came to 11 bases. The germline V gene encodes CDR1 ENHRY and CDR2 SYGVKD. The CDR3 spans 13 residues. The CDR3 spells CAIRRTEAYEQYF. The DNA for the CDR3 is TGTGCCATCAGGCGGACAGAGGCCTACGAGCAGTACTTC.

The chain recombines TRBV27 with TRBJ2-7; TRBD1 agrees at 9 bases. The CDR3 is 13 amino acids. J lost 2 bases, V lost 5 bases, and 1 base had no gene match. Germline V gene lookup returns CDR1 MNHEY and CDR2 SMNVEV (reference sequence). The chain's CDR3 is CASSRTGAYEQYF. The DNA for the CDR3 is TGTGCCAGCAGTCGGACAGGGGCCTACGAGCAGTACTTC.

As regards this clone: Other DNA sequences from this sample encode an identical CDR3 as well. J is TRBJ1-1 and V is TRBV18, with D perhaps matching TRBD1 (6 bases). The CDR3 is made up of 13 amino acids. The V end was cut by 3 bases, the J end by 2 bases, with 7 bases between. Germline CDR1 KGHSH, CDR2 LQKENI. In nucleotides, the CDR3 is TGTGCCAGCTCACCCAGGGGAAACACTGAAGCTTTCTTT. Residues: CASSPRGNTEAFF.

In DNA form, the CDR3 reads TGTGCCAGCAGCCCCCGGGCAGATTCAACCAAAAACATTCAGTACTTC. Protein sequence: CASSPRADSTKNIQYF. The chain is built from TRBV11-3 and TRBJ2-4; D is uncertain. V was pared by 5 bases and J by 2 bases, with 16 bases between. The germline CDR1 and CDR2 sequences are SGHNT and YENEEA. CDR3 length: 16 amino acids.

The DNA of the CDR3 is TGTGCCAGCAGTGAACCCCTCGGAAGGGGAGGACAAGAGACCCAGTACTTC. It is translated as CASSEPLGRGGQETQYF. The gene calls are TRBV25-1 and TRBJ2-5; maybe TRBD2 (6 bases). CDR3 size: 17 residues. V gave up 2 bases and J gave up 2 bases, with 18 bases separating them. Germline values: CDR1 MGHDK, CDR2 SYGVNS.

The chain carries TRBV27 and TRBJ1-5; a possible D gene is TRBD1 (6 bases). Germline CDR1 is MNHEY and CDR2 is SMNVEV (reference sequence). This CDR3 contains 14 residues. With 5 bases removed from V and 7 bases from J, the gap between germline ends came to 15 bases. In nucleotides, the CDR3 is TGTGCCAGCAGTGACAGGTCTAGGGGGCAGCCCCAGCATTTT. Translation: CASSDRSRGQPQHF.

The rearrangement uses TRBV5-6 and TRBJ2-3, with unresolved D. The CDR3 runs 13 residues. CDR1 and CDR2 (germline): SGHDT, YYEEEE. Trimming cost V 4 bases and J 4 bases, with 10 bases left between them. The chain's CDR3 is CASSMKLADTQYF. The DNA for the CDR3 is TGTGCCAGCAGCATGAAATTGGCAGATACGCAGTATTTT.

The V gene is TRBV21-1, the J gene TRBJ1-1; no check of the table's D call, TRBD1, against the DNA was made. TRBV21-1 is a documented pseudogene. This CDR3 spans 16 amino acids. The CDR3 sequence is CASSNKRGTVNTEAFF. CDR3 nucleotides: TGTGCCAGCAGCAATAAACGCGGGACAGTGAACACTGAAGCTTTCTTT.

This rearrangement joins TRBV18 to TRBJ1-5; 7 nucleotides align to TRBD1. Germline CDR1 is KGHSH and CDR2 is LQKENI. J lost 1 base, V lost 4 bases, and 1 base had no gene match. The CDR3 loop spans 14 amino acids. CDR3 region: CASSQQGSNQPQHF. CDR3 nucleotides: TGTGCCAGCTCACAACAGGGGAGCAATCAGCCCCAGCATTTT.

Note on this clone: Within the sample, other DNA sequences also encode this same CDR3. The rearrangement joins TRBV6-5 to TRBJ1-5; perhaps TRBD1 as D (6 bases). V lost 4 bases, J lost 1 base, and 8 bases lay in between. Germline CDR1 is MNHEY and CDR2 is SVGAGI. The CDR3 extends over 14 amino acids. The CDR3 bases are TGTGCCAGCAGTTTGGGACAAAGCAATCAGCCCCAGCATTTT. Translation: CASSLGQSNQPQHF.

The rearrangement joins TRBV2 to TRBJ1-5; D ambiguous. V lost 3 bases and J lost 1, with 13 bases in between. The germline gives CDR1 SNHLY, CDR2 FYNNEI. The CDR3 spans 16 residues. CDR3 sequence (DNA): TGTGCCAGCAGTGACACGGGAAGGGTCAGCAATCAGCCCCAGCATTTT. Its translation: CASSDTGRVSNQPQHF.

The chain carries TRBV19 and TRBJ2-7, with TRBD1 as a possible D gene (5 bases). The V gene's germline CDR1 is LNHDA and CDR2 SQIVND (reference sequence). This CDR3 has 14 amino acids. The V end lost 7 bases, the J end lost 0 bases, and 13 bases lay between the germline ends. In DNA, the CDR3 is TGTGCCAGTATTGCTGGACAAATCTCCTACGAGCAGTACTTC. This gives the protein CASIAGQISYEQYF.

This chain uses TRBV18 with TRBJ2-2, with D perhaps matching TRBD2 (6 bases). Trimming cost V 1 base and J 7 bases, with 16 bases left between them. CDR3 size: 16 residues. Per germline, CDR1 KGHSH and CDR2 LQKENI. DNA of the CDR3: TGTGCCAGCTCACCACAGGCTGGAGGGAACGACGGGGAGCTGTTTTTT. This sequence encodes CASSPQAGGNDGELFF.

The sample holds one count of this clone. This rearrangement joins TRBV4-1 to TRBJ1-3; D gene unclear. V was pared by 2 bases and J by 0 bases, with 17 bases between. Germline assignment: CDR1 MGHRA and CDR2 YSYEKL. This CDR3 contains 18 residues. As DNA, the CDR3 is TGCGCCAGCAGCCAAACACCCCTTTACATTTTCTCTGGAAACACCATATATTTT. Encoded protein: CASSQTPLYIFSGNTIYF.

The chain couples TRBV5-5 to TRBJ2-7; TRBD1 matches 9 bases. Germline V lookup: CDR1 SGHKS, CDR2 YYEKEE (reference sequence). The CDR3 covers 16 residues. V lost 0 bases and J lost 2; bases outside the gene matches: 6. The CDR3: CASSLGTGDITYEQYF. The CDR3 DNA sequence: TGTGCCAGCAGCTTGGGGACAGGGGATATAACCTACGAGCAGTACTTC.

This chain joins TRBV5-8 and TRBJ2-7; the D gene is possibly TRBD2 (5 bases). This CDR3 spans 13 amino acids. V lost 3 bases to trimming and J lost 6 bases, with 13 bases between them. CDR1 is SGHTS, CDR2 YDEGEE, per germline. The CDR3 DNA is TGTGCCAGCAGCTACCAGGAGGAAGGCGAGCAGTACTTC. It specifies CASSYQEEGEQYF. Together with reference TRBV5-8 and TRBJ2-7, the CDR3 gives the full variable domain: EAGVTQSPTHLIKTRGQQATLRCSPISGHTSVYWYQQALGLGLQFLLWYDEGEERNRGNFPPRFSGRQFPNYSSELNVNALELEDSALYLCASSYQEEGEQYFGPGTRLTVT.

A single count supports this clone. V is TRBV18 and J is TRBJ1-1; D gene uncertain. The CDR3 spans 15 residues. Germline CDR1 KGHSH, CDR2 LQKENI. V was clipped by 3 bases and J by 1 base, with 12 bases between them. CDR3 sequence reads: CASSPPRVPNTEAFF. CDR3 DNA: TGTGCCAGCTCACCCCCACGGGTCCCGAACACTGAAGCTTTCTTT.

Here the CDR3 reads CARDTEVGTGELFF. Written as DNA, the CDR3 is TGTGCCAGGGATACTGAGGTTGGGACCGGGGAGCTGTTTTTT. The rearrangement joins TRBV7-9 to TRBJ2-2; D is unresolved. CDR1 and CDR2 (germline): SEHNR, FQNEAQ (reference sequence). This CDR3 comprises 14 residues. The V gene lost 9 bases and the J gene lost 5 bases, with 16 bases spanning the gap.

This rearrangement joins TRBV18 to TRBJ2-1, with 10 bases aligning to TRBD2. This CDR3 is built from 18 residues. Germline-derived CDR1 and CDR2 are KGHSH and LQKENI. Trimming took 2 bases from V and 2 from J; bases not matched to a gene: 9. This chain's CDR3 is CASSPGVPGLATYNEQFF. CDR3 nucleotides: TGTGCCAGCTCACCAGGGGTCCCGGGACTAGCGACCTACAATGAGCAGTTCTTC.

This sequence joins TRBV25-1 and TRBJ2-5, with TRBD1 matching over 9 bases. The DNA end lines up better with TRBJ2-7; the J call may be wrong. The germline V gene encodes CDR1 MGHDK and CDR2 SYGVNS. This CDR3 has 15 residues. In DNA form, the CDR3 reads TGTGCCAGCAGTCCCCCCGGGACAGGGTCAATCGAGCAGTACTTC. Protein sequence: CASSPPGTGSIEQYF.